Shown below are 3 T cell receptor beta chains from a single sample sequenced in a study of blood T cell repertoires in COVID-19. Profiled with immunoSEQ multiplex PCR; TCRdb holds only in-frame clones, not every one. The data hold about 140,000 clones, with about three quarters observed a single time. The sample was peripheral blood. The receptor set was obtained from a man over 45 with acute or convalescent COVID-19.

The CDR3 bases are TGTGCCAGCAGTGATCTATTTAATTCACCCCTCCACTTT. It specifies CASSDLFNSPLHF. The chain employs TRBV6-1 and TRBJ1-6; D remains unclear. This CDR3 contains 13 residues. Trimming cost V 3 bases and J 6 bases, with 6 bases left between them. Germline V gene lookup returns CDR1 MNHNS and CDR2 SASEGT.

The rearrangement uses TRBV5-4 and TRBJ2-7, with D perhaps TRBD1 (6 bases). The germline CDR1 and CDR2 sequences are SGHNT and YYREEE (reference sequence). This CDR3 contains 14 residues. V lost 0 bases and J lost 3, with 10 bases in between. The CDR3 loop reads CASSLVGAVYEQYF. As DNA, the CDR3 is TGTGCCAGCAGCTTGGTGGGGGCCGTCTACGAGCAGTACTTC.

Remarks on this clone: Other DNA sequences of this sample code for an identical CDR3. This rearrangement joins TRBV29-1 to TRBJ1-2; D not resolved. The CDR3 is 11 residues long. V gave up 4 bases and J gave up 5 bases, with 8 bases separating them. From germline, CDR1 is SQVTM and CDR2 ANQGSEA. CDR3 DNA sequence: TGCAGCGTTGGGCAGGAATATGGCTACACCTTC. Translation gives CSVGQEYGYTF.